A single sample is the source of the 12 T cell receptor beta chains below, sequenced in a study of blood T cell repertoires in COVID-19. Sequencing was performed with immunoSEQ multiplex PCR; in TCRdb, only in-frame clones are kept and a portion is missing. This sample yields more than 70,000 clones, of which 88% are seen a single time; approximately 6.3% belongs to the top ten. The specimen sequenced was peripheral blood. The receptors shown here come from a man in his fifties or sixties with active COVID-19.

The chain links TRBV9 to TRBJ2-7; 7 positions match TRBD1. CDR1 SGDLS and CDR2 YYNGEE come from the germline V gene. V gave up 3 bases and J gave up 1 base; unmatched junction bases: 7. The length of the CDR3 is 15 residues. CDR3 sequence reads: CASSAWDSTSYEQYF. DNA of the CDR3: TGTGCCAGCAGCGCTTGGGACAGTACTTCCTACGAGCAGTACTTC. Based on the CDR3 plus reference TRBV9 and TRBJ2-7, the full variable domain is DSGVTQTPKHLITATGQRVTLRCSPRSGDLSVYWYQQSLDQGLQFLIQYYNGEERAKGNILERFSAQQFPDLHSELNLSSLELGDSALYFCASSAWDSTSYEQYFGPGTRLTVT.

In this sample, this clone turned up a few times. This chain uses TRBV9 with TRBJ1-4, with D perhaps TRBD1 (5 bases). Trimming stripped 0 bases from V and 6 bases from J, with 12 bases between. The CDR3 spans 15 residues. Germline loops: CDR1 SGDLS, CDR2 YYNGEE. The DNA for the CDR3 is TGTGCCAGCAGCGTAGACGGGGGAATGGATGAAAAACTGTTTTTT. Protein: CASSVDGGMDEKLFF.

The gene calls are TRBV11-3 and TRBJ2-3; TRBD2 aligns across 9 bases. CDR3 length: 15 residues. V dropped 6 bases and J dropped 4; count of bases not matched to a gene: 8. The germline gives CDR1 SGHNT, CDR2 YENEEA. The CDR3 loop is CASSRSGSRADTQYF. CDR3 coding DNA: TGTGCCAGCAGTCGTAGCGGGAGTCGGGCAGATACGCAGTATTTT.

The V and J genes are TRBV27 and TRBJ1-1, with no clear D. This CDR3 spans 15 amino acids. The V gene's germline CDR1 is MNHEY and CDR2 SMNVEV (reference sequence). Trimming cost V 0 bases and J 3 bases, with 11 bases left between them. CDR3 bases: TGTGCCAGCAGTTTATCGATCACTTCGGACACTGAAGCTTTCTTT. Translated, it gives CASSLSITSDTEAFF.

Written as DNA, the CDR3 is TGTGCCAGCAGCGGACGGACAGGGAGGGGCTACACCTTC. The encoded protein is CASSGRTGRGYTF. The gene calls are TRBV9 and TRBJ1-2; 8 bases are a match to TRBD1. The CDR3 is 13 amino acids. V shed 3 bases and J 8 bases; nucleotides not matched to a gene: 6. The V gene's germline CDR1 is SGDLS and CDR2 YYNGEE.

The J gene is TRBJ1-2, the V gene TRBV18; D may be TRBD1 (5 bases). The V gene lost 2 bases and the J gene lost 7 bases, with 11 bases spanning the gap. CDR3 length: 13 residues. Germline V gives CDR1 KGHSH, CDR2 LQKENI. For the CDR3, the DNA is TGTGCCAGCTCACCAGAGCAGGGAGGTGGCTACACCTTC. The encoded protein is CASSPEQGGGYTF. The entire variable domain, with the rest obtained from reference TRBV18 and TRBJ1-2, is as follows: NAGVMQNPRHLVRRRGQEARLRCSPMKGHSHVYWYRQLPEEGLKFMVYLQKENIIDESGMPKERFSAEFPKEGPSILRIQQVVRGDSAAYFCASSPEQGGGYTFGSGTRLTVV.

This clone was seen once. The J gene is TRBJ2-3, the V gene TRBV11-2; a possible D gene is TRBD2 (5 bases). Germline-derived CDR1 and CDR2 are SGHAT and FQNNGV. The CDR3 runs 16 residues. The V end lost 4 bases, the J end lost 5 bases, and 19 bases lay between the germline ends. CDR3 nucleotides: TGTGCCAGCAGCTCCGGACGGCCCGTCGGGAAAGATACGCAGTATTTT. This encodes CASSSGRPVGKDTQYF.

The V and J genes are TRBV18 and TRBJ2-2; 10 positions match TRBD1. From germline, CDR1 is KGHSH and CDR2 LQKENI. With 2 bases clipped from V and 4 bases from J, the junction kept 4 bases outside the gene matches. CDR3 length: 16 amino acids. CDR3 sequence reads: CASSPRTGGSTGELFF. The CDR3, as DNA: TGTGCCAGCTCACCAAGGACAGGGGGTAGCACCGGGGAGCTGTTTTTT.

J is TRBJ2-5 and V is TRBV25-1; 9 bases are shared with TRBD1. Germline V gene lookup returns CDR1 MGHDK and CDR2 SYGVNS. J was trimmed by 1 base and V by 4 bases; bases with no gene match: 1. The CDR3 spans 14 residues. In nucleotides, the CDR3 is TGTGCCAGCAGTGCGACAGGGGGCCAAGAGACCCAGTACTTC. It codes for CASSATGGQETQYF.

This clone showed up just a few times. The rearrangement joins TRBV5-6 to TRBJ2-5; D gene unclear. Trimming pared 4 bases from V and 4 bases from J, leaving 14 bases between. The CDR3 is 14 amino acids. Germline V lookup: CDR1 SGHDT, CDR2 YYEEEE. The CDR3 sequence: CASSQTFQLETQYF. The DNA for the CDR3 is TGTGCCAGCAGCCAAACCTTTCAGTTAGAGACCCAGTACTTC. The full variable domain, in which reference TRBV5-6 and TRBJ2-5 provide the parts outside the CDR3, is DAGVTQSPTHLIKTRGQQVTLRCSPKSGHDTVSWYQQALGQGPQFIFQYYEEEERQRGNFPDRFSGHQFPNYSSELNVNALLLGDSALYLCASSQTFQLETQYFGPGTRLLVL.

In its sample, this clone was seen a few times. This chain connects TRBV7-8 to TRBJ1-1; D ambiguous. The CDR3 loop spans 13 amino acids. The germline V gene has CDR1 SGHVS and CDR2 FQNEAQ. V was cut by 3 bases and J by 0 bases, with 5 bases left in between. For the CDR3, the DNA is TGTGCCAGCAGCTTCCAGTTGAACACTGAAGCTTTCTTT. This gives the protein CASSFQLNTEAFF.

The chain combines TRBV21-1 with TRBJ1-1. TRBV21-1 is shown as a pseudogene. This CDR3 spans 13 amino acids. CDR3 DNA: TGTGCCAGCAGCGGTTCACGGGGCACTGAAGCTTTCTTT. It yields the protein CASSGSRGTEAFF.